This T cell receptor beta chain is drawn from a study of cytomegalovirus exposure and HLA in healthy donors (dated by TCRdb to the late 2010s). Regarding the study in general: An earlier analysis of roughly 500 of the donors reported approximately 300 Gb of sequence data and approximately 120 million unique TCR beta sequences obtained from about 170 million T cells. An early release that covered about 600 HLA-typed donors contained approximately 300 gigabases of sequencing data and 75 million to 100 million unique TCR sequences. Of the 350 to 450 genotyped donors, 80% to 90% were placed in the genetic ancestry cluster associated with self-reported Caucasian donors. The study was designed to test whether signatures of past pathogen exposure could be identified by cataloging public T cell receptors. Using immunosequencing, the study profiled T cell repertoires from 666 subjects and related those repertoires to cytomegalovirus serostatus. Along with the approximately 600-subject first cohort, a separate validation cohort of over 90 different subjects was used. High-throughput TCR immunosequencing, statistical association of individual TCRs with disease status, and machine learning were combined to predict cytomegalovirus infection status. In a later analysis, previously published TCR beta repertoires from hundreds of donors were re-analyzed and high-resolution HLA genotyping was added so that TCR occurrence patterns could be studied. Rather than using new phenotypic data, the later analysis identified candidate immune exposures from TCR beta sequences and from how often those sequences occurred across donors. An earlier analysis of around 540 of the donors applied high-throughput TCR beta sequencing to assess whether each TCR beta V gene segment acted as functional or pseudogenic. Donor age, sex, ethnicity and CMV serostatus were collected together with the repertoire data. A later genetic analysis used genome-wide SNP genotypes for about three fifths of the 666 donors, treating that subset as a discovery cohort. Every repertoire in the discovery cohort had been generated on one and the same sequencing platform. HLA typing covered class I and class II loci at four-digit resolution. The number of typed donors differed by locus: roughly 620-640 for A, B, C, DRB1 and DQB1; roughly 510 for DQA1; approximately 600 for DPA1; and about 450 for DPB1. Because of strong linkage in the cohort, roughly five DR-DQ haplotypes were treated as single units for association and clustering. On average, approximately 250,000 unique TCR beta nucleotide sequences were sequenced per donor among a few hundred genotyped donors of the cohort, with around 19% of those sequences being non-productive. Overall study outcomes, separate from this receptor: Three of the identified cytomegalovirus-associated TCR beta chains were confirmed in vitro to be specific for cytomegalovirus antigens. Strong co-occurrence of HLA alleles, especially DR and DQ, made assigning TCR associations to individual alleles difficult. The study listed 164 TCR beta chains as associated with cytomegalovirus. At a false discovery rate of 0.05, a later analysis linked 15,000 to 20,000 TCR beta sequences to specific HLA alleles. The authors suggested that the approach could potentially be extended to other disease states and immunological phenotypes. Linkage disequilibrium might explain the correlated functional status among segregating V segments, but an unknown experimental factor could not be ruled out. V-gene and J-gene trimming of TCR beta chains was associated with a missense DCLRE1C variant in a later genetic analysis, and the association was replicated in an independent cohort. Several of the top co-occurrence clusters appeared to be linked to parvovirus B19, influenza, CMV and Epstein-Barr virus, according to a later analysis. A group of highly shared sequence variants was considered likely to be a technical artifact of the sequencing pipeline. A further reported finding was that TCR beta sequences accurately predicted the HLA-A and HLA-B alleles for most subjects in the first cohort. This cohort had only TCR beta chains sequenced, and the lack of alpha or paired-chain data limited which features could be detected. Most TCR sequences were observed very rarely across donors, whereas some public TCRs were present in many individuals. Because HLA typing was unavailable for some donors at each locus, only the typed subset was used in association tests. Cytomegalovirus status was reported to be diagnosed by the classifier with high specificity and sensitivity in both the original and validation cohorts. The earlier analysis of 450 to 700 of the donors excluded fewer than 20 rarely observed V segments, including chromosome 9 orphons, because counts were too low. A later analysis found that TCR association rates varied across HLA loci, with DRB1 alleles showing the most associated TCRs and HLA-C alleles the fewest. Most CMV-associated TCR beta chains appeared to be HLA-restricted in a later analysis, and the HLA associations seemed to be driven largely by CMV exposure. Roughly uniform sequencing depth across donors was assumed in presence/absence analyses, although this assumption may not hold. CMV serostatus was the only immune exposure information available for the cohort. Compared with the approximately 600-donor mean, donors in an Asian-associated ancestry cluster had fewer N-insertions in productive TCRs, according to a later genetic analysis. Compared with equally common non-associated chains, HLA-associated TCR beta chains in a later analysis were more clonally expanded and had lower generation probabilities. Broadly in line with IMGT annotations, most TCR beta V segments showed up in productive rearrangements about 90% or about 30% of the time in an earlier analysis of around 550 of the donors. Some IMGT-functional V segments, including TRBV6-2 and TRBV6-3, could not be distinguished by the 87-base-pair reads and were therefore excluded.

For CDR1 and CDR2, the germline V gene lists MNHEY and SVGAGI. The CDR3, from cysteine to phenylalanine, totals 13 residues. Only the CDR3 DNA stays, 39 bases, in frame from base 1. Unmatched junction bases come to 5, with V trimmed by 6 bases and J by 9 bases. In the case of this clone: Which antigen it targets is not known. The record has no base qualities; no much larger clone is one base away.

Receptors were amplified or captured by the immunoSEQ multiplex PCR assay. For the multiplex PCR, a mixture combining 60 forward primers for TCR Vbeta segments and 13 reverse primers for TCR Jbeta segments was used. Amplification of the CDR3 region of rearranged TCR beta genes was performed with a multiplex PCR assay on genomic DNA. Amplified TCR beta libraries were sequenced as 87-base-pair reads on the Illumina HiSeq System. Under the source paper's analysis protocol: Across the roughly 670 repertoires, a later analysis counted some 81 million unique TCR beta chains, approximately 12 million of which were shared by at least two donors. A nearest-neighbor algorithm error-corrected the raw reads and collapsed the reads into unique sequences, merging closely related sequences to remove PCR and sequencing errors. V, D and J gene segments were assigned by aligning CDR3 sequences to IMGT reference sequences. For a sequence to be retained, a match of at least six nucleotides was required to both a V gene segment and a J gene segment. A rearrangement was called productive if the CDR3 had no stop codons and remained in frame with V and J, and every other rearrangement was called non-productive. CDR3 was defined according to IMGT convention as the region running from the second conserved V-encoded cysteine to the conserved J-encoded phenylalanine. The earlier analysis of 550 to 650 of the donors excluded any sequence lacking an unambiguous match to a single V gene segment. In an earlier analysis of roughly 600 of the donors, a V segment was called functional when productive rearrangements were above 56.7%, and segregating when the standard deviation between donors exceeded 5%. A statistical classification framework was built to diagnose cytomegalovirus status from the catalog of TCR beta chain sequences. In a later analysis, V and J genes were assigned by comparing TCR nucleotide sequences against IMGT/GENE-DB human TR gene sequences. In a later analysis, CDR3 sequences and most-parsimonious VDJ recombination scenarios were assigned using the TCRdist pipeline. In a later analysis, every TCR beta chain was defined by the combination of its CDR3 amino acid sequence and its V-gene family, and reads without a unique V-gene family were dropped. To address suspected cross-contamination and a sequencing artifact, a later analysis removed under 600 highly shared, low-generation-probability nucleotide sequences. In a later analysis, a clonal expansion index for each public chain was calculated from normalized within-repertoire ranks of inferred template counts. In a later analysis, generation probabilities were computed with a VDJ recombination model fitted to out-of-frame rearrangements, and the resulting probabilities were checked against IGoR. A later analysis scored TCR-TCR, TCR-HLA and TCR-CMV co-occurrence with hypergeometric tests, applying a repertoire-size bias correction to TCR pairs. In a later analysis, false discovery rates were estimated by permuting HLA or CMV assignments 20 times. A later analysis grouped co-occurring TCRs with DBSCAN, adding TCRdist sequence similarity when clustering within HLA-allele-positive subsets. Repertoires with fewer than 30,000 or more than 120,000 public chains were left out of co-occurrence clustering, as were a handful of repertoires with anomalous nucleotide sharing. TCRdb re-hosts the immuneACCESS table, in-frame sequences only. Its copies lack some clones; in the studies checked, an unresolved V gene accounts for under half of them, and the cause for the rest is not known. V, J and clone size reflect that table, while D and trimming were determined from the DNA. The sample data list about 98,000 clones, and around 80% of these were observed just once. The ten largest clones take up about a sixth of the sample.

The cohort was made up of 500 to 800 healthy bone marrow donors. At the time of sampling, all cohort members were nominally healthy, though unrecorded immune exposures were likely present. The donor was CMV seropositive and belonged to the group of more than 250 seropositive cohort members. Each donor provided a peripheral blood sample, and peripheral blood mononuclear cells were used for TCR beta sequencing. Genomic DNA was extracted from the blood cell samples with the Qiagen DNeasy Blood Extraction Kit. The sequenced material came from PBMCs. Recombination linked TRBV6-5 to TRBJ1-6; TRBD1 aligns with 7 central bases. The source is a man aged 55 to 70 in good health and CMV-seropositive. CDR3 protein: CASSRQGGSPLHF. The base sequence is TGTGCCAGCAGCCGACAGGGTGGTTCACCCCTCCACTTT.